Below are 15 T cell receptor beta chains sequenced from a single sample in a study of shared T cell receptors in the human thymus. Profiled with immunoSEQ multiplex PCR; TCRdb holds only in-frame clones, not every one. In the table there are approximately 730,000 clones, approximately 83% of which are singletons. This sample was also put to use in a study of human thymus T cells.

The sequencing sample was made of thymocytes. Receptors were obtained from a girl less than two years old with a congenital heart defect.

The chain is built from TRBV14 and TRBJ1-1, with D unclear. Trimming shortened V by 3 bases and J by 0 bases, and 8 bases separated the two germline ends. From germline, CDR1 is SGHDN and CDR2 FVKESK. The CDR3 has 14 residues. CDR3 loop: CASSHEFVNTEAFF. As DNA, the CDR3 is TGTGCCAGCAGCCATGAGTTTGTGAACACTGAAGCTTTCTTT.

This chain connects TRBV5-1 to TRBJ2-1, with D possibly TRBD2 on 6 matching bases. The CDR3 is made up of 16 amino acids. Germline CDR1 SGHRS, CDR2 YFSETQ. Trimming removed 3 bases from V and 4 bases from J, with 17 bases in between. The CDR3 here is CASSSEVGGRYNEQFF. DNA for the CDR3: TGCGCCAGCAGCTCGGAGGTGGGGGGTAGATACAATGAGCAGTTCTTC. Full variable domain (remainder filled in from reference TRBV5-1 and TRBJ2-1): KAGVTQTPRYLIKTRGQQVTLSCSPISGHRSVSWYQQTPGQGLQFLFEYFSETQRNKGNFPGRFSGRQFSNSRSEMNVSTLELGDSALYLCASSSEVGGRYNEQFFGPGTRLTVL.

The V gene is TRBV5-6, the J gene TRBJ1-2; D is possibly TRBD1 (5 bases). V was shortened by 4 bases and J by 7 bases, with 20 bases between the two germline ends. CDR1 and CDR2 (germline): SGHDT, YYEEEE. CDR3 size: 15 residues. CDR3 DNA sequence: TGTGCCAGCAGCCAAGACACGGCCGGAAGGGGTGGCTACACCTTC. Encoded protein: CASSQDTAGRGGYTF.

This chain links TRBV19 with TRBJ2-7, with D possibly being TRBD2 (6 bases). CDR1 and CDR2 from the germline V gene are LNHDA and SQIVND (reference sequence). CDR3 length: 11 amino acids. The CDR3 protein is CALRGGFEQYF. For the CDR3, the DNA is TGTGCGCTAAGGGGAGGATTCGAGCAGTACTTC.

This clone occurred once. The chain uses TRBV5-1 and TRBJ1-4; 9 bases match TRBD1. The junction had 6 bases not matched to a gene; V was cut back by 0 bases and J by 6 bases. The CDR3 extends over 16 amino acids. CDR1 SGHRS and CDR2 YFSETQ come from the germline V gene. The CDR3 spells CASSLGSDRGDEKLFF. The CDR3 DNA follows: TGCGCCAGCAGCTTGGGCTCCGACAGGGGGGATGAAAAACTGTTTTTT. The full variable domain, in which reference TRBV5-1 and TRBJ1-4 provide the parts outside the CDR3, is KAGVTQTPRYLIKTRGQQVTLSCSPISGHRSVSWYQQTPGQGLQFLFEYFSETQRNKGNFPGRFSGRQFSNSRSEMNVSTLELGDSALYLCASSLGSDRGDEKLFFGSGTQLSVL.

V usage is TRBV6-6 and J usage is TRBJ1-3; the D gene is possibly TRBD1 (6 bases). The CDR3 has 15 amino acids. Per germline, CDR1 MNHNY and CDR2 SVGAGI (reference sequence). V was cut by 5 bases and J by 0 bases, with 11 bases left in between. The CDR3 protein is CASSNRDSSGNTIYF. CDR3 nucleotide sequence: TGTGCCAGCAGTAACAGGGATTCCTCTGGAAACACCATATATTTT.

V is TRBV7-9 and J is TRBJ1-1, with unresolved D. The germline gives CDR1 SEHNR, CDR2 FQNEAQ (reference sequence). This CDR3 is 14 amino acids long. With 0 bases removed from V and 8 bases from J, the gap between germline ends came to 13 bases. The DNA of the CDR3 is TGTGCCAGCAGCTTAGCCCGAAGCGCGGAAGAAGCTTTCTTT. It specifies CASSLARSAEEAFF.

The V gene is TRBV29-1, the J gene TRBJ1-4; 10 bases fit TRBD1. Unmatched junction bases numbered 14, after V lost 6 bases and J lost 7 bases. This CDR3 has 16 residues. The germline V gene encodes CDR1 SQVTM and CDR2 ANQGSEA. For the CDR3, the DNA is TGCAGCGTCGCATCCCGGGACAGGGGATTCGGTGAAAAACTGTTTTTT. Protein: CSVASRDRGFGEKLFF.

The chain uses TRBV28 and TRBJ2-5; TRBD2 matches 7 bases. CDR3 length: 12 residues. Germline values: CDR1 MDHEN, CDR2 SYDVKM. J was trimmed by 11 bases and V by 3 bases; bases with no gene match: 6. CDR3 residues: CASSFRDYVQYF. The CDR3, as DNA: TGTGCCAGCAGTTTTAGGGACTATGTACAGTACTTC.

This clone is a singleton in its sample. The chain couples TRBV9 to TRBJ2-1; 11 bases are shared with TRBD2. The CDR3 covers 15 residues. V dropped 0 bases and J dropped 9; count of bases not matched to a gene: 5. Per germline, CDR1 SGDLS and CDR2 YYNGEE. CDR3 sequence: CASSVAGLAGGEQFF. In DNA form, the CDR3 reads TGTGCCAGCAGCGTAGCGGGGCTAGCGGGGGGTGAGCAGTTCTTC.

The rearrangement uses TRBV5-5 and TRBJ1-2; D is ambiguous. Per the germline V gene, CDR1 is SGHKS and CDR2 is YYEKEE (reference sequence). V shed 0 bases and J shed 3 bases, with 9 bases lying between them. The CDR3 contains 14 residues. CDR3 nucleotides: TGTGCCAGCAGCTTGGGTTCAGTATACTATGGCTACACCTTC. Translation gives CASSLGSVYYGYTF. Drawing the rest from reference TRBV5-5 and TRBJ1-2, the complete variable domain is DAGVTQSPTHLIKTRGQQVTLRCSPISGHKSVSWYQQVLGQGPQFIFQYYEKEERGRGNFPDRFSARQFPNYSSELNVNALLLGDSALYLCASSLGSVYYGYTFGSGTRLTVV.

The chain recombines TRBV6-6 with TRBJ1-2; D is possibly TRBD1 (5 bases). This CDR3 is built from 16 residues. CDR1 and CDR2 (germline): MNHNY, SVGAGI (reference sequence). V shed 3 bases and J shed 0 bases, with 14 bases lying between them. The DNA for the CDR3 is TGTGCCAGCAGTTATTTTGTGGGGCTCCCTAACTATGGCTACACCTTC. Protein product: CASSYFVGLPNYGYTF.

The CDR3 DNA follows: TGCAGCTTGACCGGGACAGGCAATGAGCAGTTCTTC. Protein: CSLTGTGNEQFF. The rearrangement uses TRBV29-1 and TRBJ2-1, with 8 positions matching TRBD1. After removal of 8 bases from V and 6 bases from J, the junction contained 6 bases not matched to a gene. CDR3 length: 12 residues. Germline lookup yields CDR1 SQVTM and CDR2 ANQGSEA.

This clone was seen a handful of times. The CDR3 protein is CASSATGGELFF. The CDR3 bases are TGTGCCAGTAGTGCGACAGGCGGGGAGCTGTTTTTT. The rearrangement joins TRBV19 to TRBJ2-2; TRBD1 might be the D (6 bases). Germline-derived CDR1 and CDR2 are LNHDA and SQIVND (reference sequence). The germline V and J ends were trimmed by 5 bases and 7 bases, with 8 bases remaining between them. The CDR3 length is 12 residues.

In its sample, this clone was seen once. The chain is built from TRBV14 and TRBJ1-2; TRBD1 matches 9 bases. In germline, CDR1 is SGHDN, CDR2 FVKESK. This CDR3 is 14 amino acids long. The junction had 0 bases not matched to a gene; V was cut back by 0 bases and J by 4 bases. This CDR3 is CASSQEQGAYGYTF. The CDR3 nucleotides are TGTGCCAGCAGCCAAGAACAGGGGGCCTATGGCTACACCTTC.